Below, 3 T cell receptor beta chains from the same sample are listed, as sequenced in a study of radiotherapy plus CTLA-4 blockade in lung cancer. Assay: immunoSEQ multiplex PCR; the TCRdb copy retains only in-frame clones and omits some. The sample lists roughly 50,000 clones, roughly 84% occurring once. Source: peripheral blood, taken from a patient treated with radiotherapy plus ipilimumab. Receptor source: a human donor with non-small cell lung cancer whose response to radiotherapy plus ipilimumab could not be evaluated.

This clone was seen more than once but under ten times. The chain carries TRBV7-2 and TRBJ2-3; 9 bases map to TRBD2. The CDR3 length is 16 residues. V lost 5 bases to trimming and J lost 3 bases; unmatched junction nucleotides: 9. Germline V gene lookup returns CDR1 SGHTA and CDR2 FQGNSA. The CDR3 loop reads CASSLLGLAKTDTQYF. The DNA for the CDR3 is TGTGCCAGCAGCCTTTTGGGACTAGCAAAGACAGATACGCAGTATTTT.

The chain has TRBV7-2 and TRBJ2-1; tentative D call: TRBD2 (6 bases). In germline, CDR1 is SGHTA, CDR2 FQGNSA. The CDR3 is 14 amino acids. V lost 4 bases and J 7 bases, leaving 14 bases between the germline ends. The CDR3 sequence is CASSSRGIWNEQFF. The DNA for the CDR3 is TGTGCCAGCAGCTCCCGGGGGATATGGAATGAGCAGTTCTTC.

V gene TRBV29-1 combines with J gene TRBJ2-7; possibly TRBD1 for D (6 bases). The length of the CDR3 is 14 residues. Germline V gene lookup returns CDR1 SQVTM and CDR2 ANQGSEA. Trimming took 1 base from V and 4 from J, leaving 14 bases between them. CDR3 sequence reads: CSVEVQGKPYEQYF. The CDR3 region has the DNA TGCAGCGTTGAAGTTCAGGGGAAACCTTACGAGCAGTACTTC.